Below, 27 T cell receptor beta chains from the same sample are listed, as sequenced in a study of blood T cell repertoires in COVID-19. Method: immunoSEQ multiplex PCR; TCRdb's copy keeps in-frame clones and lacks some. This table has 200,000 to 250,000 clones, around 89% appearing once. Specimen: PBMCs or T cells enriched from blood (not recorded which). The receptors shown here come from a man aged 25 to 40 who had been exposed to COVID-19.

V is TRBV4-2 and J is TRBJ1-1; tentative D call: TRBD1 (6 bases). The V end was cut by 1 base, the J end by 1 base, with 19 bases between. In germline, CDR1 is LGHNA, CDR2 YNFKEQ. The CDR3 runs to 18 residues. This CDR3 is CASSQAVGAGAKNTEAFF. The CDR3 nucleotides are TGTGCCAGCAGCCAAGCGGTGGGGGCAGGGGCAAAGAACACTGAAGCTTTCTTT.

CDR3 residues: CSVSGGVNYGYTF. The DNA for the CDR3 is TGCAGCGTTAGTGGAGGAGTTAACTATGGCTACACCTTC. The chain combines TRBV29-1 with TRBJ1-2; D call uncertain. The CDR3 is 13 amino acids. The germline V and J ends were trimmed by 5 bases and 1 base, with 11 bases remaining between them. Germline V gene lookup returns CDR1 SQVTM and CDR2 ANQGSEA.

V usage is TRBV4-1 and J usage is TRBJ2-1; no reliable D call. The V gene's germline CDR1 is MGHRA and CDR2 YSYEKL. The CDR3 extends over 17 amino acids. Trimming shortened V by 0 bases and J by 6 bases, and 18 bases separated the two germline ends. CDR3 loop: CASSQEWSLVLSNEQFF. The CDR3 nucleotides are TGCGCCAGCAGCCAAGAATGGAGTTTGGTACTCTCCAATGAGCAGTTCTTC.

The genes are TRBV7-6 and TRBJ1-2; the D is unclear. CDR3 size: 14 residues. Trimming removed 2 bases at V and 5 bases at J, with 12 bases between. The germline gives CDR1 SGHVS, CDR2 FNYEAQ. As DNA, the CDR3 is TGTGCCAGCAGCTTATCCGGCGGGAATTATGGCTACACCTTC. Translation: CASSLSGGNYGYTF.

This rearrangement joins TRBV13 to TRBJ2-2, with D perhaps matching TRBD2 (5 bases). CDR1 and CDR2 (germline): PRHDT, FYEKMQ (reference sequence). V was cut by 6 bases and J by 1 base, with 12 bases left in between. The CDR3 is 15 amino acids. The CDR3 loop reads CASSLGSWNTGELFF. The CDR3, as DNA: TGTGCCAGCAGTCTGGGGAGCTGGAACACCGGGGAGCTGTTTTTT.

The chain uses TRBV3-1 (or the pseudogene TRBV3-2) and TRBJ1-2; D gene ambiguous. CDR3 length: 13 residues. Germline CDR1 LGHDT, CDR2 YNNKEL (reference sequence). Trimming shortened V by 1 base and J by 3 bases, and 6 bases separated the two germline ends. CDR3 coding DNA: TGTGCCAGCAGCCAAGTTTTCGACTATGGCTACACCTTC. Translating it yields CASSQVFDYGYTF.

The chain recombines TRBV5-1 with TRBJ2-1; TRBD2 might be the D (7 bases). Trimming pared 4 bases from V and 8 bases from J, leaving 13 bases between. CDR3 size: 13 residues. Germline V gives CDR1 SGHRS, CDR2 YFSETQ. CDR3 coding DNA: TGCGCCAGCAGCCTCACGGGGGGCGATGAGCAGTTCTTC. It yields the protein CASSLTGGDEQFF.

The genes are TRBV24-1 and TRBJ2-7; the match to TRBD1 covers 7 bases. CDR1 KGHDR and CDR2 SFDVKD come from the germline V gene. The CDR3 spans 16 residues. V was clipped by 6 bases and J by 6 bases; unmatched bases: 16. CDR3 residues: CATSSHLGTAYSEQYF. CDR3 in DNA: TGTGCCACCAGTAGCCACCTCGGGACAGCCTACTCCGAGCAGTACTTC.

This sequence joins TRBV27 and TRBJ2-2; D might be TRBD1 (6 bases). Trimming took 5 bases from V and 7 from J, leaving 14 bases between them. The germline V gene has CDR1 MNHEY and CDR2 SMNVEV (reference sequence). The CDR3 has 14 amino acids. CDR3 in amino acids: CASSIGQFVGELFF. CDR3 in DNA: TGTGCCAGCAGTATTGGACAGTTCGTCGGGGAGCTGTTTTTT.

The chain carries TRBV19 and TRBJ1-5; no clear D gene. The V and J ends lost 6 bases and 0 bases respectively, with 15 bases between them. Germline-derived CDR1 and CDR2 are LNHDA and SQIVND (reference sequence). This CDR3 has 16 amino acids. The CDR3 DNA sequence: TGTGCCAGTAGCCCCGGGTCCCAAGGTAGCAATCAGCCCCAGCATTTT. This sequence encodes CASSPGSQGSNQPQHF.

The chain combines TRBV2 with TRBJ2-5; 10 bases line up with TRBD2. Per the germline V gene, CDR1 is SNHLY and CDR2 is FYNNEI. This CDR3 contains 18 residues. V shed 7 bases, J shed 0 bases, and the junction held 14 bases outside the gene matches. The CDR3 is CASNLVAGGLRHQETQYF. The DNA of the CDR3 is TGTGCCAGCAATTTGGTAGCGGGGGGCCTCCGACACCAAGAGACCCAGTACTTC.

The chain uses TRBV4-3 and TRBJ2-2; D gene uncertain. CDR3 length: 14 amino acids. Between the trimmed V and J ends, which lost 1 base and 6 bases, there was a span of 9 bases. Germline CDR1 LGHNA, CDR2 YSLEER. The CDR3 DNA follows: TGCGCCAGCAGCCAAGTTTGGGCGTCCGGGGAGCTGTTTTTT. Protein: CASSQVWASGELFF.

This sequence joins TRBV5-1 and TRBJ1-4; 8 nucleotides line up with TRBD1. V lost 2 bases and J lost 3; bases outside the gene matches: 3. The germline V gene encodes CDR1 SGHRS and CDR2 YFSETQ. The CDR3 extends over 15 amino acids. For the CDR3, the DNA is TGCGCCAGCAGCTTTAGGACAGGGTCTAATGAAAAACTGTTTTTT. It specifies CASSFRTGSNEKLFF. Looking up the rest from reference TRBV5-1 and TRBJ1-4 gives the full variable domain: KAGVTQTPRYLIKTRGQQVTLSCSPISGHRSVSWYQQTPGQGLQFLFEYFSETQRNKGNFPGRFSGRQFSNSRSEMNVSTLELGDSALYLCASSFRTGSNEKLFFGSGTQLSVL.

The J gene is TRBJ2-7, the V gene TRBV3-1 (or the pseudogene TRBV3-2); 11 bases line up with TRBD2. Germline V gives CDR1 LGHDT, CDR2 YNNKEL (reference sequence). CDR3 length equals 15 residues. The V segment lost 0 bases and the J segment 6 bases; nucleotides outside the gene matches: 4. Here the CDR3 DNA reads TGTGCCAGCAGCCAAGATAGCGGGGGGGCCGTCGAGCAGTACTTC. This translates into CASSQDSGGAVEQYF.

CDR3 sequence: CASSARRGNTEAFF. In DNA, the CDR3 is TGTGCCAGCAGCGCAAGACGCGGAAACACTGAAGCTTTCTTT. The chain combines TRBV9 with TRBJ1-1; D is unresolved. CDR1 is SGDLS and CDR2 is YYNGEE in the germline V gene. V lost 3 bases and J lost 2, with 11 bases in between. The CDR3 covers 14 residues. The full variable domain, in which reference TRBV9 and TRBJ1-1 provide the parts outside the CDR3, is DSGVTQTPKHLITATGQRVTLRCSPRSGDLSVYWYQQSLDQGLQFLIQYYNGEERAKGNILERFSAQQFPDLHSELNLSSLELGDSALYFCASSARRGNTEAFFGQGTRLTVV.

This chain links TRBV6-5 with TRBJ2-1; 7 bases are shared with TRBD1. CDR3 length: 15 residues. With V trimmed by 7 bases and J by 3 bases, 9 bases remained unmatched. Germline CDR1 and CDR2: MNHEY and SVGAGI. CDR3 sequence (DNA): TGTGCCAGCATCCTACAGGGGAACGACTACAATGAGCAGTTCTTC. Amino acids: CASILQGNDYNEQFF.

In its sample, this clone was seen once. CDR3 loop: CATSDCRHCSYEQYF. The CDR3 DNA is TGTGCCACCAGTGACTGTAGACACTGCTCCTACGAGCAGTACTTC. The rearrangement joins TRBV24-1 to TRBJ2-7; D is uncertain. Germline V gives CDR1 KGHDR, CDR2 SFDVKD. Trimming left V 4 bases short and J 0 bases short, with 12 bases between. The CDR3 is 15 amino acids.

The V and J genes are TRBV11-1 and TRBJ2-2; TRBD1 might be the D (5 bases). Trimming shortened V by 0 bases and J by 4 bases, and 12 bases separated the two germline ends. Per the germline V gene, CDR1 is SGHAT and CDR2 is FQDESV (reference sequence). The CDR3 is made up of 16 amino acids. The CDR3 region has the DNA TGTGCCAGCAGCTTAGCGGTCCAGGGCCTCACCGGGGAGCTGTTTTTT. Translation gives CASSLAVQGLTGELFF.

The CDR3 loop reads CASSQVGTGDQPQHF. In DNA, the CDR3 is TGCGCCAGCAGCCAAGTGGGGACAGGGGATCAGCCCCAGCATTTT. This sequence joins TRBV4-1 and TRBJ1-5; TRBD1 matches 10 bases. CDR1 is MGHRA and CDR2 is YSYEKL in the germline V gene. The CDR3 totals 15 residues. Trimming took 1 base from V and 5 from J; bases not matched to a gene: 2.

The J gene is TRBJ1-1, the V gene TRBV5-1; D unclear. Germline CDR1 is SGHRS and CDR2 is YFSETQ. This CDR3 spans 15 amino acids. Trimming stripped 7 bases from V and 0 bases from J, with 16 bases between. The CDR3 DNA sequence: TGCGCCAGCTGCCCGAGGGTTTGCATGAACACTGAAGCTTTCTTT. Its translation: CASCPRVCMNTEAFF.

V usage is TRBV19 and J usage is TRBJ2-7; 8 positions agree with TRBD1. This CDR3 is built from 14 residues. V gave up 3 bases and J gave up 2 bases; unmatched junction bases: 3. Germline V gene sequence: CDR1 LNHDA, CDR2 SQIVND (reference sequence). The CDR3 region has the DNA TGTGCCAGTAGTATGGGACAGGTAGCCTACGAGCAGTACTTC. This sequence encodes CASSMGQVAYEQYF.

V gene TRBV24-1 combines with J gene TRBJ2-7; TRBD1 might be the D (5 bases). CDR3 length equals 12 residues. Germline V gene lookup returns CDR1 KGHDR and CDR2 SFDVKD. V was pared by 10 bases and J by 5 bases, with 14 bases between. The CDR3 region has the DNA TGTGCCACTTCTAACACAGGCCACGAGCAGTACTTC. Translation: CATSNTGHEQYF.

To note about this clone: This same CDR3 is encoded by further DNA sequences in the sample. The chain recombines TRBV3-1 (or the pseudogene TRBV3-2) with TRBJ2-1; D uncertain. V lost 0 bases, J lost 4 bases, and 4 bases lay in between. The germline V gene has CDR1 LGHDT and CDR2 YNNKEL (reference sequence). The CDR3 is made up of 13 amino acids. CDR3: CASSQDRYNEQFF. The CDR3 coding sequence is TGTGCCAGCAGCCAAGACCGGTACAATGAGCAGTTCTTC.

The chain employs TRBV7-9 and TRBJ1-2; D uncertain. Trimming took off 4 bases at V and 6 bases at J, with 15 bases between the two ends. The CDR3 has 14 amino acids. In germline, CDR1 is SEHNR, CDR2 FQNEAQ (reference sequence). CDR3 nucleotide sequence: TGTGCCAGCAGCTCAAACCCCCGGGGTCATGGCTACACCTTC. It specifies CASSSNPRGHGYTF.

The chain combines TRBV7-6 with TRBJ1-3; the D is unclear. The CDR3 covers 15 residues. In germline, CDR1 is SGHVS, CDR2 FNYEAQ. V gave up 5 bases and J gave up 0 bases, with 11 bases separating them. In DNA, the CDR3 is TGTGCCAGCAGCCCCCAACACAGCTCTGGAAACACCATATATTTT. Protein: CASSPQHSSGNTIYF.

As concerns this clone: At one end, the junction sequence differs from germline, possibly due to a read error. V is TRBV14 and J is TRBJ1-2; no reliable D call. The CDR3 is 14 amino acids. Germline V lookup: CDR1 SGHDN, CDR2 FVKESK. CDR3 sequence reads: CASSQTNLYYGYTF. CDR3 coding DNA: TGTGCCAGCAGCCAAACCAACTTATACTACGGCTACACCTTC.

The genes are TRBV18 and TRBJ1-1; TRBD1 is a possible D gene (5 bases). The CDR3 is 15 amino acids. The V gene's germline CDR1 is KGHSH and CDR2 LQKENI. The ends were cut back, 3 bases at V and 1 base at J, with 12 bases in the middle. The CDR3 is CASSPSGLGNTEAFF. CDR3 nucleotide sequence: TGTGCCAGCTCACCTTCAGGGCTCGGGAACACTGAAGCTTTCTTT.